This TCR beta chain was obtained from a study of vaccination effects on CD4 cells after COVID-19. On the study more broadly: Samples gathered post-vaccine arrived a median of 72 days past the second dose.

A remark on this clone: The antigen remains undetermined.

Antigen-specific CD4+ T cells were expanded with viral peptide pools in the ViraFEST assay before sequencing. Investigators separated out CD4+ T cells once around 9 days of culture had passed. Everyone in the study got two shots of either the BNT162b2 or mRNA-1273 vaccine. Vaccine recipients, nucleocapsid antibody negative, had no prior SARS-CoV-2 infection. Every well housed around 2 million PBMC, which grew in culture alongside 8.5 to 10 IU/ml IL-2 and around 9.8 ug/ml peptides. Measured with immunoSEQ multiplex PCR; TCRdb has only the in-frame clones, and not every one. This table has about 24,000 clones, over 75% appearing once. There are 15 residues in the CDR3. Germline assignment: CDR1 LNHDA and CDR2 SQIVND (reference sequence). Trimming at V came to 5 bases and at J to 0 bases, leaving 3 bases not matched to a gene.

The material sequenced was CD4+ T cells from PBMCs cultured with HCoV-NL63 spike peptides, taken after COVID-19 vaccination. This chain connects TRBV19 to TRBJ2-1; 8 positions agree with TRBD1. The source of this sequence is a human donor who received a COVID-19 vaccine. The CDR3 DNA reads TGTGCCAGTAGTCCACAGGGGGGCTCCTACAATGAGCAGTTCTTC. Its translation is CASSPQGGSYNEQFF.